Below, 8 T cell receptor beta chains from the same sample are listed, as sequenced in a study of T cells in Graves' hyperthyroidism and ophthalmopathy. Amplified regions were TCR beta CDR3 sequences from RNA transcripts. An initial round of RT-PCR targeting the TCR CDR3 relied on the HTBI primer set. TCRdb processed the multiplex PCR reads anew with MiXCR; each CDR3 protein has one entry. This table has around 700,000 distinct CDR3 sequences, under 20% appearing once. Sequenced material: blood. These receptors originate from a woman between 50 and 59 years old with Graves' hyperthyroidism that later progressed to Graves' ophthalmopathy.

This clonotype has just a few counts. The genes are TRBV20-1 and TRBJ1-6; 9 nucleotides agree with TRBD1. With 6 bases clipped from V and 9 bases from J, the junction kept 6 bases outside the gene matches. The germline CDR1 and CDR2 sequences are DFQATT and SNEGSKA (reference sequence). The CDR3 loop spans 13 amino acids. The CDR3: CSARDRDSSPLHF. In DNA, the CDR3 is TGCAGTGCACGGGACAGGGACAGTTCACCCCTCCACTTT.

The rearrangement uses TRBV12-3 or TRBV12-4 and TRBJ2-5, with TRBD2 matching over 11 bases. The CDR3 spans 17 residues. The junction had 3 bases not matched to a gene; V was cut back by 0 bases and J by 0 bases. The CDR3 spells CASSLAPSGGYQETQYF. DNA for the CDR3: TGTGCCAGCAGTTTAGCTCCTAGCGGGGGGTACCAAGAGACCCAGTACTTC.

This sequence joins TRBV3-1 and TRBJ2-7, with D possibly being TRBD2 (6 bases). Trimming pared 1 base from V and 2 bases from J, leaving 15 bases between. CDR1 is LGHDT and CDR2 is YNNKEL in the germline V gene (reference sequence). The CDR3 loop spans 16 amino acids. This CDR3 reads CASSQVGRGLTYEQYF. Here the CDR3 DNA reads TGTGCCAGCAGCCAAGTTGGGCGGGGTCTTACCTACGAGCAGTACTTC.

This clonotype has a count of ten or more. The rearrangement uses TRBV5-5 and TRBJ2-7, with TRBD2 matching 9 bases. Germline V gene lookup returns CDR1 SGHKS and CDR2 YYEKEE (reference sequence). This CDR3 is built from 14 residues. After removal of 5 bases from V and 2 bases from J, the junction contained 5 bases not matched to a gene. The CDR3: CASRGPSGTYEQYF. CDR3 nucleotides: TGTGCCAGCAGGGGTCCTAGCGGGACCTACGAGCAGTACTTC.

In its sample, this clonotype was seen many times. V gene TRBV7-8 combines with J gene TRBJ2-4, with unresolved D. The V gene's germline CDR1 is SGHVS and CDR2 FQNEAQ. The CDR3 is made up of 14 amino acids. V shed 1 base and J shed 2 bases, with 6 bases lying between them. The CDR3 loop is CASSLGVSKNIQYF. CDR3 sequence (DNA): TGTGCCAGCAGCTTAGGGGTCTCCAAAAACATTCAGTACTTC.

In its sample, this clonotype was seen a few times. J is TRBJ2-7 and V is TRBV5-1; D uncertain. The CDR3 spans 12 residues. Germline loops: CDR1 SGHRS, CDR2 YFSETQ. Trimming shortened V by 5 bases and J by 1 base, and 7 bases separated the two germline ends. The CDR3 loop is CASRLLSYEQYF. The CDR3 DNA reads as TGCGCCAGCAGACTCCTTTCCTACGAGCAGTACTTC.

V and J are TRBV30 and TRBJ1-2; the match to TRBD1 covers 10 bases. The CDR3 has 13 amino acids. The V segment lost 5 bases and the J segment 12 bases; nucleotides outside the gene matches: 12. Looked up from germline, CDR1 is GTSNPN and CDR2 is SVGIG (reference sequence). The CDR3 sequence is CAWGTGEIWLHTF. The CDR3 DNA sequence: TGTGCCTGGGGGACAGGGGAGATATGGCTACACACCTTC.

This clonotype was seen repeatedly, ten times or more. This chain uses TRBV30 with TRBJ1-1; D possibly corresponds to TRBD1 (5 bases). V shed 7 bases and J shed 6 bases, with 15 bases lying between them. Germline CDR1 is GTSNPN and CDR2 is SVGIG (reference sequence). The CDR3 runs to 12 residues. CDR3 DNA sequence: TGTGCCTCCGACCCGGCGGGGCCTGAAGCTTTCTTT. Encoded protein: CASDPAGPEAFF.